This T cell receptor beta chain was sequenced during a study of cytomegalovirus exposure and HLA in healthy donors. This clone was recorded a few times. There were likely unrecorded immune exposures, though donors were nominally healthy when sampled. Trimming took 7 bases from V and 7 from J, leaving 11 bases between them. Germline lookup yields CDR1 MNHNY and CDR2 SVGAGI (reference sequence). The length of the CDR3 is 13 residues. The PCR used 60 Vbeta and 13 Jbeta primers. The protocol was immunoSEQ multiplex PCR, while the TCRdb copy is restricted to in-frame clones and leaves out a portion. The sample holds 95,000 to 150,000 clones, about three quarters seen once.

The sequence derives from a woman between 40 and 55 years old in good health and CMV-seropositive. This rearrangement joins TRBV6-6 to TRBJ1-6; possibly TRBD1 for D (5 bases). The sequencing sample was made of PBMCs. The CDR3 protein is CASTRGSNSPLHF. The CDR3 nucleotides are TGTGCCAGCACCCGGGGGTCCAATTCACCCCTCCACTTT.